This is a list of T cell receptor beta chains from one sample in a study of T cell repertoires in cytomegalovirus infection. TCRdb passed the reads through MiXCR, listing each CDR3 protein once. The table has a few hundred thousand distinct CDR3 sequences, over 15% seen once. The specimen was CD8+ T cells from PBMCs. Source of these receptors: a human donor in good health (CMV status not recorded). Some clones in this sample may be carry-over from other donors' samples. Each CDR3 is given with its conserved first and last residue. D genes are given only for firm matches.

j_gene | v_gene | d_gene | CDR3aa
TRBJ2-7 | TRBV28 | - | CASSLEYTTYEQYF
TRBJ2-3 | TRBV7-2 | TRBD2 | CASSQRGLAGPFDTDTQYF
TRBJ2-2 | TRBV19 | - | CASSISVSSGELFF
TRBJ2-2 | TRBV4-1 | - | CASSQDPALENTGELFF
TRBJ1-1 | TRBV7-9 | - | CASSLAGSSRVNTEAFF
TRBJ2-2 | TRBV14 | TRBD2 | CASSQDNYGGVTGELFF
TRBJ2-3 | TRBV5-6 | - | CASSFLQGTDTQYF
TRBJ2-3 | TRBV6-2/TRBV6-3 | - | CASRAARGQDTQYF
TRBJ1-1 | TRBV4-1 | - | CASSQETEAFF
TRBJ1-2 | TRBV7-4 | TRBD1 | CASSYEDRRGYTF
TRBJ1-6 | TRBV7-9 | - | CASSSLMSYNSPLHF
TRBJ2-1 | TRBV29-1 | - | CSYVGGLGNEQFF
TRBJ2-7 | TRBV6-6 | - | CASSFPAGLVAPEQYF
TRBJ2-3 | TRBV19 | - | CASSIEVRVWATDTQYF
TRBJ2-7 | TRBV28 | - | CASRLRQDPFSYEQYF
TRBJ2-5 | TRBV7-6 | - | CASSPPEGDQETQYF
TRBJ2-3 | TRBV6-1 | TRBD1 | CASSVWTGETDTQYF
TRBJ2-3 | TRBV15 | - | CATSRDTWLGPAQGDTQYF
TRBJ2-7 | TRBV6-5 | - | CASSYSDSGGYEQYF
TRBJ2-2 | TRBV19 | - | CASSWAGFVLESTGELFF
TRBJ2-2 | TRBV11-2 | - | CASSPPQGPNTGELFF
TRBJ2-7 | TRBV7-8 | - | CASSLEAALSYEQYF
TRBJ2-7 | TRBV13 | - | CASSVRGASPTYEQYF
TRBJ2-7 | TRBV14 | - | CASSQAGDYEQYF
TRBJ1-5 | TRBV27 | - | CASSTGGAGQPQHF
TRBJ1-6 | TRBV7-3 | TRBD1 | CASSVGQGLSPLHF
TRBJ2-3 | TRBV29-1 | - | CSVEGTDTQYF
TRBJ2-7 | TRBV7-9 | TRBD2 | CASSLTAGTRSSYEQYF
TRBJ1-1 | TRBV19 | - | CASSRIGSIDDEAFF
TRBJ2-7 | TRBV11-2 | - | CASSWGPGILEQYF
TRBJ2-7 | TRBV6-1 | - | CASSPRRVAYEQYF
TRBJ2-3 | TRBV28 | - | CASSLDEGRTDTQYF
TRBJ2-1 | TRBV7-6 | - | CASSPDKSSYNEQFF
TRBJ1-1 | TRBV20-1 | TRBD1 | CSATRGTEVTEAFF
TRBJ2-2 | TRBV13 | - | CASSLGLGVRELFF
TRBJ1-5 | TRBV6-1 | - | CASSSVRQFNQPQHF
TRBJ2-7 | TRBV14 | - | CASSQVVGPSSYEQYF
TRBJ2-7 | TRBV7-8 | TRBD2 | CASGPWSGSSYEQYF
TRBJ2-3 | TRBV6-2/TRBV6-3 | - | CASSLGLAADTQYF
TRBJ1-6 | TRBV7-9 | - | CASDGGENSYNSPLHF
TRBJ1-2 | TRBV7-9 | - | CASSRGSRGDYGYTF
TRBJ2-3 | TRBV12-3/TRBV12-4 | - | CASRIENADTQYF
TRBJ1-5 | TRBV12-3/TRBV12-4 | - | CASSLASRNQPQHF
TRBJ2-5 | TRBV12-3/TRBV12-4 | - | CASSAGGLETQYF
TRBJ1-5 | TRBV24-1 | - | CATSGPTGDNQPQHF
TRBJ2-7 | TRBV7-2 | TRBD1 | CASSLDGQGVFVEQYF
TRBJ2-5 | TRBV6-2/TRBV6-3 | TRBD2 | CASSPGLAKGPKQTQYF
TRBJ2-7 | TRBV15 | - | CATSRSSLSYEQYF
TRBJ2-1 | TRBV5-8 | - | CASSWQGPYNEQFF
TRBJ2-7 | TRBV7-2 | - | CASSLGFSDGYEQYF
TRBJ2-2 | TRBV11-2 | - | CASSLAGLTITGELFF
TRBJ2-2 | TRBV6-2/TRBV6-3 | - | CASSYARGGANTGELFF
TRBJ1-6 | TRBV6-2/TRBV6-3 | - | CASSYSLGSGSPLHF
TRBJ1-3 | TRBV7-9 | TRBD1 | CASSFLDRANTIYF
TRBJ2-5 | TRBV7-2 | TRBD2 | CASSSHTVIAGGETQYF
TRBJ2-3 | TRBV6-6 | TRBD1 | CASSSTGLGPYGTDTQYF